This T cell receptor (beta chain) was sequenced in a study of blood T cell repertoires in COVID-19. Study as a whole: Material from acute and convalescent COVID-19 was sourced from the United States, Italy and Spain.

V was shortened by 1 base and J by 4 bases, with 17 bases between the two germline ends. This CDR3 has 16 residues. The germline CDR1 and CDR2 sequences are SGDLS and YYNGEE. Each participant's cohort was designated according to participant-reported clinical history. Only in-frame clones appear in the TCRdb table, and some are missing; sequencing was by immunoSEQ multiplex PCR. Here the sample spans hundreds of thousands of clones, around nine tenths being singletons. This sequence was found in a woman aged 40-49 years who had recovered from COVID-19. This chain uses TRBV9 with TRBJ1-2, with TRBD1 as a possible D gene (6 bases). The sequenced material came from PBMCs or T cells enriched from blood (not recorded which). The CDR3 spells CASSVMGTKRAYGYTF. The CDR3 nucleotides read TGTGCCAGCAGCGTAATGGGGACAAAAAGGGCCTATGGCTACACCTTC.